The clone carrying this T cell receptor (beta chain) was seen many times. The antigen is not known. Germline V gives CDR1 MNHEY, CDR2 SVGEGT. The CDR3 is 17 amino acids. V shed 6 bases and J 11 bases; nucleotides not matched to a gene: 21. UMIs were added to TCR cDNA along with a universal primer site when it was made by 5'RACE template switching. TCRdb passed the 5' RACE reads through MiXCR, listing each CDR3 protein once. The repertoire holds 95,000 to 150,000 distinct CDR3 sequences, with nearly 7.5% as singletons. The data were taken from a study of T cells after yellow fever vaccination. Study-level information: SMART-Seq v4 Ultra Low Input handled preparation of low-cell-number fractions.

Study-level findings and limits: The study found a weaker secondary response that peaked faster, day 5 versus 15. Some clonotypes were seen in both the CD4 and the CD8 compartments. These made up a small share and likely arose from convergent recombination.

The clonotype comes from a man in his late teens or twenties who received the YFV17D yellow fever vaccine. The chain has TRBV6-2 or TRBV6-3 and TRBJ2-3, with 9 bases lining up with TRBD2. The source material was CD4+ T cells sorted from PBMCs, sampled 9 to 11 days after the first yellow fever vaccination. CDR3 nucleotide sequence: TGTGCCAGCAGCCCTCGGCCATCTCTAGCGGGGAAGGACCAGCAGTATTTT. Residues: CASSPRPSLAGKDQQYF.